Listed here are 11 T cell receptor beta chains from one sample, sequenced in a study of CD8 T cells in ankylosing spondylitis (dated by TCRdb to 2015 to 2018). The protocol used for the library was 5' RACE. TCRdb records Illumina HiSeq 2500 as the sequencer. The raw public reads went through TCRdb reprocessing: fastp at Q25, MiXCR clone calling, in-frame beta chains kept. Each CDR3 protein gets just one entry, which takes the most common genes and DNA from the rows behind it. Present in this sample are around 120,000 distinct CDR3 sequences, 24% of which were seen just once. Roughly an eighth of the sample comes from the top ten. Material: synovial fluid, either unsorted or a sorted T cell fraction (not recorded which). These receptor sequences come from a male donor with ankylosing spondylitis.

The chain joins TRBV30 to TRBJ2-7; D is perhaps TRBD2 (6 bases). The V and J ends lost 0 bases and 5 bases respectively, with 17 bases between them. Germline V gene data show CDR1 as GTSNPN and CDR2 as SVGIG (reference sequence). This CDR3 is 15 amino acids long. The CDR3 reads CAWSVLTGVRNEQYF. CDR3 DNA sequence: TGTGCCTGGAGTGTACTAACGGGAGTCAGGAACGAGCAGTACTTC.

A few counts support this clonotype. The chain couples TRBV24-1 to TRBJ2-1; D gene uncertain. The V gene's germline CDR1 is KGHDR and CDR2 SFDVKD. CDR3 size: 15 residues. Trimming stripped 0 bases from V and 7 bases from J, with 12 bases between. The CDR3 reads CATSDLLGAANEQFF. The CDR3 coding sequence is TGTGCCACCAGTGATTTGCTCGGTGCGGCAAATGAGCAGTTCTTC.

The chain is built from TRBV7-2 and TRBJ2-5, with D perhaps matching TRBD1 or TRBD2 (5 bases each). The CDR3 spans 13 residues. The germline V gene encodes CDR1 SGHTA and CDR2 FQGNSA. V lost 4 bases and J lost 5, with 11 bases in between. CDR3 protein: CASSSGPRETQYF. The CDR3 bases are TGTGCCAGCAGCTCGGGACCTCGGGAGACCCAGTACTTC.

This clonotype was picked up many times. The V call is TRBV20-1, the J call TRBJ2-1, with 10 nucleotides matching TRBD2. Looked up from germline, CDR1 is DFQATT and CDR2 is SNEGSKA (reference sequence). The CDR3 is 15 amino acids. The junction had 6 bases not matched to a gene; V was cut back by 0 bases and J by 7 bases. The CDR3 region is CSARDIAGGGNEQFF. DNA of the CDR3: TGCAGTGCTAGAGATATAGCGGGAGGAGGAAATGAGCAGTTCTTC.

The sample holds a few counts of this clonotype. This chain uses TRBV5-6 with TRBJ2-1, with TRBD2 matching over 9 bases. Germline lookup yields CDR1 SGHDT and CDR2 YYEEEE. The CDR3 consists of 14 residues. V shed 2 bases and J 12 bases; nucleotides not matched to a gene: 9. The CDR3 loop is CASSFKTSGNSQFF. The CDR3 DNA reads as TGTGCCAGCAGCTTTAAGACTAGCGGCAACTCGCAGTTCTTC.

The chain has TRBV19 and TRBJ2-2; 8 bases align to TRBD1. The CDR3 length is 16 residues. Per germline, CDR1 LNHDA and CDR2 SQIVND (reference sequence). V lost 4 bases to trimming and J lost 3 bases; unmatched junction nucleotides: 7. The CDR3 protein is CASSTRGPPYTGELFF. The CDR3 bases are TGTGCCAGTAGTACCAGGGGGCCTCCCTACACCGGGGAGCTGTTTTTT.

This clonotype has only a few counts. The chain couples TRBV7-9 to TRBJ1-2; D remains unclear. The CDR3 is 13 residues long. Germline CDR1 SEHNR, CDR2 FQNEAQ (reference sequence). The V and J ends lost 1 base and 4 bases respectively, with 7 bases between them. The CDR3 sequence is CASSLVGFYGYTF. CDR3 coding DNA: TGTGCCAGCAGCTTAGTTGGGTTCTATGGCTACACCTTC.

This clonotype was seen a few times. The chain employs TRBV5-1 and TRBJ2-2; TRBD1 or TRBD2 may be the D gene (5 bases each). V lost 0 bases and J 5 bases, leaving 11 bases between the germline ends. The CDR3 length is 15 residues. Germline V CDR1 and CDR2: SGHRS, YFSETQ. For the CDR3, the DNA is TGCGCCAGCAGCTTGGCCAGAGGGGAGACCGGGGAGCTGTTTTTT. Encoded protein: CASSLARGETGELFF.

This clonotype was counted at least ten times. CDR3 sequence (DNA): TGCAGTGCTAGAGTGGGGGGTGATGCGGGAAGGATAATTGAGGTTAAGCTGTTTTTT. Its protein product is CSARVGGDAGRIIEVKLFF. The chain links TRBV20-1 to TRBJ2-2; tentatively, D is TRBD2 (6 bases). CDR3 length: 19 amino acids. Trimming cost V 1 base and J 12 bases, with 33 bases left between them. CDR1 and CDR2 (germline): DFQATT, SNEGSKA (reference sequence).

This clonotype was detected a few times. This rearrangement joins TRBV5-1 to TRBJ2-5, with 7 bases lining up with TRBD2. In germline, CDR1 is SGHRS, CDR2 YFSETQ. CDR3 size: 14 residues. The junction had 4 bases not matched to a gene; V was cut back by 3 bases and J by 2 bases. The CDR3 nucleotides read TGCGCCAGCAGCTCCCTAGCGGAACAAGAGACCCAGTACTTC. Protein product: CASSSLAEQETQYF.

V and J are TRBV12-3 or TRBV12-4 and TRBJ1-1; 7 bases map to TRBD1. V lost 7 bases, J lost 4 bases, and 9 bases stayed unmatched. The CDR3 covers 14 residues. The CDR3 bases are TGTGCCAGCAATCCGACAGGGTTCGGCACTGAAGCTTTCTTT. Translated, it gives CASNPTGFGTEAFF.